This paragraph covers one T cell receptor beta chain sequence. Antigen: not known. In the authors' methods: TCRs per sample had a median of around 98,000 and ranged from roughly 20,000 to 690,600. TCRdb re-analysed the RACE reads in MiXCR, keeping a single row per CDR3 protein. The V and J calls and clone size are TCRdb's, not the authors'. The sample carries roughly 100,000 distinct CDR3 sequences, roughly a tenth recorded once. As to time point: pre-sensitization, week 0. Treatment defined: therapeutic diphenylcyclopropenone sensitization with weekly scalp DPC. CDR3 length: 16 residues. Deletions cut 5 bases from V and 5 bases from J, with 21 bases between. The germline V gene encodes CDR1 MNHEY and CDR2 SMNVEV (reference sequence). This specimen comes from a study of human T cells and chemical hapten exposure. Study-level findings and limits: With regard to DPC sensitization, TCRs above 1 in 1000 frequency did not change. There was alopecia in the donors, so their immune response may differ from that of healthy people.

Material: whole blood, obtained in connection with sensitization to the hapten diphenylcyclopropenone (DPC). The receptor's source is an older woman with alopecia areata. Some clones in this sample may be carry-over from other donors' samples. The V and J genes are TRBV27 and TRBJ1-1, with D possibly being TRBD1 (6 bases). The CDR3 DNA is TGTGCCAGCAGTCCCCTTGATCGGGGGGCGGGTACTGAAGCTTTCTTT. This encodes CASSPLDRGAGTEAFF.